This T cell receptor beta chain derives from a study of shared clonotypes between healthy human individuals. Findings and caveats of the study: Depth was large, yet rarefaction showed that sorted-subset sequencing was incomplete. Shared clonotypes: about 4.6% naive CD4, about 3.5% naive CD8, 2% to 2.5% memory CD4, approximately 0.37% memory CD8.

TCRdb keeps only in-frame clones here, not all; method: immunoSEQ multiplex PCR. The sample includes 2 million to 2.5 million clones, around 95% of them seen just once. Note on this clone: The target antigen is unknown.

Germline V gives CDR1 SGHTA, CDR2 FQGTGA. J lost 1 base, V lost 4 bases, and 10 bases had no gene match. The CDR3 extends over 19 amino acids. The receptor was isolated from a man between 18 and 29 years old in good health. Sequencing used naive CD4+ T cells sorted from blood. Stated subset: CD45RA+ positively selected. The chain uses TRBV7-3 and TRBJ2-2, with TRBD2 matching 12 bases. The CDR3 DNA is TGTGCCAGCAGCTCGACTGGACTAGCGGGGTACCAGAACACCGGGGAGCTGTTTTTT. It specifies CASSSTGLAGYQNTGELFF.